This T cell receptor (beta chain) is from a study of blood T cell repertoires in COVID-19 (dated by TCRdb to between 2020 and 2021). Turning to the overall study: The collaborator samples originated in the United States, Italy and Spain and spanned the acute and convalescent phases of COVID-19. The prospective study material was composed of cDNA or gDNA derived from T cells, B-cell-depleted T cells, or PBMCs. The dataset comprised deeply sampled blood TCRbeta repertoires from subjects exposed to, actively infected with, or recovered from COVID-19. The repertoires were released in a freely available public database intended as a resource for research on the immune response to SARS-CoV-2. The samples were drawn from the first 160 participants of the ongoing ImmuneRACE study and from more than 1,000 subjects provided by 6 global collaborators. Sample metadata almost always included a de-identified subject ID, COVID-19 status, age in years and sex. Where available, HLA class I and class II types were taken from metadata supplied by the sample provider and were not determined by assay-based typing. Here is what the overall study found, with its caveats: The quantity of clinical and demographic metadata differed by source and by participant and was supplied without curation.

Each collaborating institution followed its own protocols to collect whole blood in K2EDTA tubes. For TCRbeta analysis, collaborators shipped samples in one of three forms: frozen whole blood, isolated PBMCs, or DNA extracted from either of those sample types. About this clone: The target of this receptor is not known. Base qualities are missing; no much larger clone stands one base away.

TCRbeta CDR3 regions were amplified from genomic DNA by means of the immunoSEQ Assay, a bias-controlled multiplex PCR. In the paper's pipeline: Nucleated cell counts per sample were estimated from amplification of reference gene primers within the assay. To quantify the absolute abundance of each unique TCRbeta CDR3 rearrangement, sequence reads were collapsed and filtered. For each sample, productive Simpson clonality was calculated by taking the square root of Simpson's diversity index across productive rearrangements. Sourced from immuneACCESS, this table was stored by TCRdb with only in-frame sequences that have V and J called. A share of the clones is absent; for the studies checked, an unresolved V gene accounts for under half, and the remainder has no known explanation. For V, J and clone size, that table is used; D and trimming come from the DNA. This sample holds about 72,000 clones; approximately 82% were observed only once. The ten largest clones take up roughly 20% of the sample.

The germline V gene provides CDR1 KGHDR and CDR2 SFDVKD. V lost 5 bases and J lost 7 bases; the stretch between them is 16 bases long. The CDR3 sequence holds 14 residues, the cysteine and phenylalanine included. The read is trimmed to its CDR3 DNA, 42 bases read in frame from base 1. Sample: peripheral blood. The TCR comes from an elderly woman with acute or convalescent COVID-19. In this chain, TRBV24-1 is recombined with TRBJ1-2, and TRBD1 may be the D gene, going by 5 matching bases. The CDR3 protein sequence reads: CATSGARGDSGYTF. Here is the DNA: TGTGCCACCAGTGGCGCCAGAGGGGACTCTGGCTACACCTTC.